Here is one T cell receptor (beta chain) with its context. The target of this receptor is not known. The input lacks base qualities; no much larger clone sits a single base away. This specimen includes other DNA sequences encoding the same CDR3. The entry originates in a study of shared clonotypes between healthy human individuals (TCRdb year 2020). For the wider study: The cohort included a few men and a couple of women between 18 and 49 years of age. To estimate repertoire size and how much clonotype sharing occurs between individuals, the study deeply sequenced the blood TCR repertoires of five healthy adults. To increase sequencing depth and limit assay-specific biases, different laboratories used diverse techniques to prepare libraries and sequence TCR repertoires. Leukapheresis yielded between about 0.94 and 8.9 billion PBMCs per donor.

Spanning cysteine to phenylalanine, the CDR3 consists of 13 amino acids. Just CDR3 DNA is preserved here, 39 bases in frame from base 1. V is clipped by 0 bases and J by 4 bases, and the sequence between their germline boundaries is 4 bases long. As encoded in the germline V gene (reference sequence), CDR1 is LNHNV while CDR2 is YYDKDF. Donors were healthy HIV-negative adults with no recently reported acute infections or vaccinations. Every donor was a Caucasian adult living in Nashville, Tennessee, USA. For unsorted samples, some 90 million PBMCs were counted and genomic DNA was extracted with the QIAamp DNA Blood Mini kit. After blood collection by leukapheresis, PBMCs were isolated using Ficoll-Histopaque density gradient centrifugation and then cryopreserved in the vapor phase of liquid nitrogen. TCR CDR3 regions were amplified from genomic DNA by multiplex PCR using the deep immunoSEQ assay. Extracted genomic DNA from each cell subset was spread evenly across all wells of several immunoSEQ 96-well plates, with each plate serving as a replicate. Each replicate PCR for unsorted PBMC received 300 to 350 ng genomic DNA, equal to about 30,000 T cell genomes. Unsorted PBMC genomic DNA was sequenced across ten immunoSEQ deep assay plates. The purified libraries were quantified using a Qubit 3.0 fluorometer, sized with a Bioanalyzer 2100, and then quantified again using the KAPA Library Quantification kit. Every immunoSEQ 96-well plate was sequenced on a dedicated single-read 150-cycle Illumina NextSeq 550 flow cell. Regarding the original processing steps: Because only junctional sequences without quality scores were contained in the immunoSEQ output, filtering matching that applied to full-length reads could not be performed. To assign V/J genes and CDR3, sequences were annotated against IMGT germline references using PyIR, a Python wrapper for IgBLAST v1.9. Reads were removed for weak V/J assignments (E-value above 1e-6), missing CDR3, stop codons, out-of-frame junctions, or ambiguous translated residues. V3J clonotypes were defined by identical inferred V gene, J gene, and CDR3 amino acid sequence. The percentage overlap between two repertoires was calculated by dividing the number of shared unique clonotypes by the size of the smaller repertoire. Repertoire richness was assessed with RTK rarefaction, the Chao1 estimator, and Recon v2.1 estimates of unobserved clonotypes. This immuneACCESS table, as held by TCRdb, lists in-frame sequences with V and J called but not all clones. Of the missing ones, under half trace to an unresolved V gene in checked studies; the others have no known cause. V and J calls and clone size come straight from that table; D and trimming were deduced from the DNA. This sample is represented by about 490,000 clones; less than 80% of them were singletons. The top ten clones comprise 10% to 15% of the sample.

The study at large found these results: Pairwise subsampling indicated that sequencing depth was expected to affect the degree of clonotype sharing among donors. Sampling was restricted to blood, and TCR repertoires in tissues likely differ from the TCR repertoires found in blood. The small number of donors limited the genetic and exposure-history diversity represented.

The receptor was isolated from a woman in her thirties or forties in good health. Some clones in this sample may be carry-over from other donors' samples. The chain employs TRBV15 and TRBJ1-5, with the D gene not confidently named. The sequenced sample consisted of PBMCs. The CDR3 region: CATSRDQNQPQHF. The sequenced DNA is TGTGCCACCAGCAGAGATCAGAATCAGCCCCAGCATTTT.